Presented here are 21 T cell receptor beta chains from one specimen sequenced in a study of Ad26.COV2.S vaccination and SARS-CoV-2 variants. The table came from immunoSEQ multiplex PCR; TCRdb's copy has only in-frame clones and leaves some out. The repertoire holds roughly 680,000 clones, with roughly 90% as singletons. Treatment indicated: some 20 received Ad26.COV2.S at low or high dose, single or two shots; about 5 received placebo; per-sample allocation not given. Samples came from day 63 after the first vaccine or placebo injection. The sequenced sample was peripheral blood, obtained in a trial of Ad26.COV2.S vaccine versus placebo. The receptor source for this set is a person between 18 and 65 years old who received the Ad26.COV2.S COVID-19 vaccine or a placebo.

The genes are TRBV19 and TRBJ1-1; tentatively, D is TRBD1 (5 bases). Germline V gives CDR1 LNHDA, CDR2 SQIVND (reference sequence). V lost 4 bases and J lost 4, with 13 bases in between. The CDR3 runs to 14 residues. Here the CDR3 DNA reads TGTGCCAGTAGTAAGGGTGGCGGGGGCACTGAAGCTTTCTTT. This translates into CASSKGGGGTEAFF. The full variable domain, completed using reference TRBV19 and TRBJ1-1, is DGGITQSPKYLFRKEGQNVTLSCEQNLNHDAMYWYRQDPGQGLRLIYYSQIVNDFQKGDIAEGYSVSREKKESFPLTVTSAQKNPTAFYLCASSKGGGGTEAFFGQGTRLTVV.

The chain couples TRBV29-1 to TRBJ2-6; D ambiguous. Germline assignment: CDR1 SQVTM and CDR2 ANQGSEA. CDR3 length: 13 residues. Trimming shortened V by 5 bases and J by 4 bases, and 9 bases separated the two germline ends. CDR3 in amino acids: CSVIKTGANVLTF. The DNA of the CDR3 is TGCAGCGTTATAAAAACGGGGGCCAACGTCCTGACTTTC.

V gene TRBV7-2 combines with J gene TRBJ2-1, with TRBD2 matching over 14 bases. The CDR3 spans 16 residues. The germline V gene has CDR1 SGHTA and CDR2 FQGNSA. Unmatched junction bases numbered 7, after V lost 5 bases and J lost 7 bases. CDR3 coding DNA: TGTGCCAGCAGCCGCGTGACTAGCGGGGGGGCTAATGAGCAGTTCTTC. Its protein is CASSRVTSGGANEQFF.

V is TRBV7-8 and J is TRBJ1-1; D ambiguous. Germline CDR1 SGHVS, CDR2 FQNEAQ. The CDR3 length is 15 residues. Trimming removed 1 base from V and 5 bases from J, with 14 bases in between. The chain's CDR3 is CASSLGPGGRTEAFF. CDR3 in DNA: TGTGCCAGCAGCTTAGGGCCCGGTGGGAGAACTGAAGCTTTCTTT.

A single count supports this clone. The chain links TRBV19 to TRBJ2-7; D gene uncertain. The germline V gene has CDR1 LNHDA and CDR2 SQIVND (reference sequence). V was trimmed by 4 bases and J by 4 bases, leaving 11 bases between them. CDR3 length: 13 amino acids. CDR3 sequence reads: CASSTARSYEQYF. The CDR3 nucleotides are TGTGCCAGTAGTACAGCAAGATCATACGAGCAGTACTTC.

The DNA of the CDR3 is TGTGCCAGCAGCTTAGGGGGCACTAGCGGGAGTTACAATGAGCAGTTCTTC. It yields the protein CASSLGGTSGSYNEQFF. The chain recombines TRBV11-3 with TRBJ2-1, with 11 bases that match TRBD2. This CDR3 is built from 17 residues. From germline, CDR1 is SGHNT and CDR2 YENEEA. Trimming took 1 base from V and 4 from J; bases not matched to a gene: 6.

The chain carries TRBV7-8 and TRBJ2-7; D is undetermined. The germline V gene has CDR1 SGHVS and CDR2 FQNEAQ. The CDR3 spans 12 residues. Trimming took 4 bases from V and 6 from J, leaving 10 bases between them. CDR3 coding DNA: TGTGCCAGCAGCTCCCCCGGGTTCGAGCAGTACTTC. Protein product: CASSSPGFEQYF.

V is TRBV2 and J is TRBJ2-7; the match to TRBD1 covers 7 bases. This CDR3 contains 13 residues. From germline, CDR1 is SNHLY and CDR2 FYNNEI. Trimming cost V 6 bases and J 3 bases; bases outside gene matches: 5. The CDR3 DNA is TGTGCCAGCAGCCGGGGACAGAGCTACGAGCAGTACTTC. Translated: CASSRGQSYEQYF.

V usage is TRBV7-8 and J usage is TRBJ2-2; 11 nucleotides agree with TRBD2. The ends lost 5 bases at V and 7 bases at J; junction bases unmatched: 9. Germline lookup yields CDR1 SGHVS and CDR2 FQNEAQ. The CDR3 is 16 residues long. The CDR3 DNA follows: TGTGCCAGCAGCACGCGAAGACTAGCGGGAATCGGGGAGCTGTTTTTT. Amino acid sequence: CASSTRRLAGIGELFF.

Ten or more counts support this clone. V is TRBV28 and J is TRBJ2-1, with D perhaps TRBD2 (5 bases). The V and J ends lost 6 bases and 6 bases respectively, with 15 bases between them. Germline loops: CDR1 MDHEN, CDR2 SYDVKM. The CDR3 has 14 amino acids. Here the CDR3 reads CASRPPGSVNEQFF. CDR3 DNA: TGTGCCAGCAGACCCCCGGGGTCTGTCAATGAGCAGTTCTTC.

The rearrangement uses TRBV29-1 and TRBJ2-5; perhaps TRBD1 as D (6 bases). Germline V gene sequence: CDR1 SQVTM, CDR2 ANQGSEA. Trimming removed 0 bases from V and 5 bases from J, with 16 bases in between. This CDR3 is 15 amino acids long. CDR3 sequence (DNA): TGCAGCGTTGAAGATATCGGACAGCGATGGGAGACCCAGTACTTC. Its protein product is CSVEDIGQRWETQYF.

This clone was counted once. The chain links TRBV10-3 to TRBJ1-3; possible D gene TRBD1, 5 bases. Germline loops: CDR1 ENHRY, CDR2 SYGVKD. With 5 bases removed from V and 10 bases from J, the gap between germline ends came to 24 bases. The CDR3 contains 16 residues. The CDR3 loop is CAISNGEGSNIGTIYF. The CDR3 DNA follows: TGTGCCATCAGTAACGGCGAGGGGTCGAATATTGGGACCATATATTTT.

V gene TRBV28 combines with J gene TRBJ1-4, with D perhaps matching TRBD1 (5 bases). V dropped 1 base and J dropped 7 bases, with 13 bases sitting between them. This CDR3 region has 15 residues. The germline V gene has CDR1 MDHEN and CDR2 SYDVKM. CDR3 sequence (DNA): TGTGCCAGCAGTTTATTACGGGGGGTGGTTGAAAAACTGTTTTTT. Amino acid sequence: CASSLLRGVVEKLFF.

The chain employs TRBV23-1 and TRBJ1-5; TRBD1 might be the D (5 bases). TRBV23-1 counts as an open reading frame of uncertain function. V dropped 2 bases and J dropped 0 bases, with 11 bases sitting between them. The CDR3 extends over 16 amino acids. CDR3 in DNA: TGCGCCAGCAGTCAACAGACAGAGTATAGCAATCAGCCCCAGCATTTT. Its translation is CASSQQTEYSNQPQHF.

V is TRBV6-5 and J is TRBJ2-5; TRBD2 matches 12 bases. Germline trimming cut 11 bases from V and 3 bases from J; bases unmatched to any gene: 10. The germline V gene has CDR1 MNHEY and CDR2 SVGAGI. The CDR3 loop spans 15 amino acids. CDR3 bases: TGTGCCGGAAAGACTAGCGGGAGAGGGAAAGAGACCCAGTACTTC. This sequence encodes CAGKTSGRGKETQYF.

The genes are TRBV7-6 and TRBJ1-4; D possibly corresponds to TRBD1 (6 bases). Trimming left V 5 bases short and J 7 bases short, with 17 bases between. The CDR3 has 15 amino acids. Germline V gene sequence: CDR1 SGHVS, CDR2 FNYEAQ. CDR3 protein: CASSDPWGRFEKLFF. CDR3 DNA: TGTGCCAGCAGCGACCCCTGGGGGCGCTTTGAAAAACTGTTTTTT.

V is TRBV6-6 and J is TRBJ2-5; D is unclear. This CDR3 spans 14 amino acids. V was pared by 4 bases and J by 2 bases, with 11 bases between. Per germline, CDR1 MNHNY and CDR2 SVGAGI (reference sequence). CDR3 region: CASSSPGLQETQYF. Written as DNA, the CDR3 is TGTGCCAGCAGTTCACCGGGCCTACAAGAGACCCAGTACTTC.

The chain carries TRBV6-2 or TRBV6-3 and TRBJ1-5; D not certain. The V end lost 2 bases, the J end lost 4 bases, and 12 bases lay between the germline ends. The CDR3 contains 15 residues. The V gene's germline CDR1 is MNHEY and CDR2 SVGEGT. The CDR3 region has the DNA TGTGCCAGCAGTTACGCGGGAGCCACAAATCAGCCCCAGCATTTT. Translated: CASSYAGATNQPQHF.

The chain employs TRBV2 and TRBJ1-2; D possibly corresponds to TRBD1 (5 bases). Trimming removed 6 bases at V and 0 bases at J, with 11 bases between. Germline CDR1 and CDR2: SNHLY and FYNNEI. CDR3 length equals 14 residues. Written as DNA, the CDR3 is TGTGCCAGCAGAACGACAGCTGCTAACTATGGCTACACCTTC. This sequence encodes CASRTTAANYGYTF.

This clone has only one observation. V usage is TRBV5-6 and J usage is TRBJ1-5, with D tentatively TRBD1 (6 bases). Germline V gene data show CDR1 as SGHDT and CDR2 as YYEEEE. This CDR3 spans 14 amino acids. Trimming cost V 0 bases and J 7 bases, with 11 bases left between them. The CDR3 bases are TGTGCCAGCAGCTTGGGTGGGGGCTGGCAGCCCCAGCATTTT. Translating gives CASSLGGGWQPQHF. The whole variable domain, filled in from reference TRBV5-6 and TRBJ1-5, reads DAGVTQSPTHLIKTRGQQVTLRCSPKSGHDTVSWYQQALGQGPQFIFQYYEEEERQRGNFPDRFSGHQFPNYSSELNVNALLLGDSALYLCASSLGGGWQPQHFGDGTRLSIL.

This clone came up a few times. This rearrangement joins TRBV10-3 to TRBJ2-7; D may match TRBD1 or TRBD2 (5 bases each). Germline lookup yields CDR1 ENHRY and CDR2 SYGVKD. The CDR3 sequence is 14 residues long. Trimming pared 4 bases from V and 4 bases from J, leaving 14 bases between. The CDR3 region is CAISGGDVGYEQYF. As DNA, the CDR3 is TGTGCCATCAGTGGAGGGGACGTCGGGTACGAGCAGTACTTC.